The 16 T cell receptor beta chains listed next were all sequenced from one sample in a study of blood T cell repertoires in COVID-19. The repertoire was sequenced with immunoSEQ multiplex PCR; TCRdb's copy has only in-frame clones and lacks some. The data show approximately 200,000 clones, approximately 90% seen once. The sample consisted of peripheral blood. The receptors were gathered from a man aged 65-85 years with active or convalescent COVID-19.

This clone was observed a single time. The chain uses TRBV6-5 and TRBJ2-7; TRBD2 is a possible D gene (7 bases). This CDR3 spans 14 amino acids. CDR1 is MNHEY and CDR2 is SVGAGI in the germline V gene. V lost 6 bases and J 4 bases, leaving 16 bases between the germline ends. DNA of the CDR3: TGTGCCAGCAGCGGGGGGCAGGGGTTGTACGAGCAGTACTTC. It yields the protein CASSGGQGLYEQYF.

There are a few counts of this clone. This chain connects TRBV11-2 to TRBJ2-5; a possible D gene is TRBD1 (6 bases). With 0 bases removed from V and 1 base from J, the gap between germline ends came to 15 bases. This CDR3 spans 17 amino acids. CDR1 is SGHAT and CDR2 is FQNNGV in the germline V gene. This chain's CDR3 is CASSLEVAGALQETQYF. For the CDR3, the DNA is TGTGCCAGCAGCTTAGAGGTGGCAGGGGCACTCCAAGAGACCCAGTACTTC.

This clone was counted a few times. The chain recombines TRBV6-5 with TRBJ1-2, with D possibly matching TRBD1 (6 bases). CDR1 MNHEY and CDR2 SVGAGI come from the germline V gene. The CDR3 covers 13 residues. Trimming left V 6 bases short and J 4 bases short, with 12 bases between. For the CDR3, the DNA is TGTGCCAGCAGGGGTACAGGGTTCTATGGCTACACCTTC. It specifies CASRGTGFYGYTF.

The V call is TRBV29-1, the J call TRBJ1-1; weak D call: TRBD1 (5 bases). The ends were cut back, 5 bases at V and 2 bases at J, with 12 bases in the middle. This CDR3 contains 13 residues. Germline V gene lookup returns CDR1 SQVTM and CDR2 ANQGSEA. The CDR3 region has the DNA TGCAGCGTTTCCGGGGGAAGAAACACTGAAGCTTTCTTT. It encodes CSVSGGRNTEAFF.

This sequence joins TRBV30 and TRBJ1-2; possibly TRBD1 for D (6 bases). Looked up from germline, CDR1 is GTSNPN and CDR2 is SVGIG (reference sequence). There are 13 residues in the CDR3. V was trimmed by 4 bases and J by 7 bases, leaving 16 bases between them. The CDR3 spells CAWMRTAVFGYTF. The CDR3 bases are TGTGCCTGGATGAGGACAGCCGTTTTTGGCTACACCTTC.

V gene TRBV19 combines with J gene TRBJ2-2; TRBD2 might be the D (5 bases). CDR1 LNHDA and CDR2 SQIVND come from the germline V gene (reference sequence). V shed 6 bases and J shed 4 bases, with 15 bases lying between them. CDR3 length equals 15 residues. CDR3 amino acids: CASSLEGWSTGELFF. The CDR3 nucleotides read TGTGCCAGTAGCCTCGAGGGATGGTCCACCGGGGAGCTGTTTTTT.

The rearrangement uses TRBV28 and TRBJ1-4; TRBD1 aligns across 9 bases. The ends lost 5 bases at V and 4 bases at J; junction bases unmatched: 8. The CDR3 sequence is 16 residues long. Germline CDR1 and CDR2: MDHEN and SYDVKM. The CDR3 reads CASSETGQGVNEKLFF. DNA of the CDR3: TGTGCCAGCAGTGAGACGGGACAGGGAGTTAATGAAAAACTGTTTTTT.

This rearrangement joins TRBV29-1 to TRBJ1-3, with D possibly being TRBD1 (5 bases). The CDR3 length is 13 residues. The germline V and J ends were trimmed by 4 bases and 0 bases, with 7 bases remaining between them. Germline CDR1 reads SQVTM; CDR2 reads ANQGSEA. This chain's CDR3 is CSVGTNSGNTIYF. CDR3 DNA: TGCAGCGTTGGGACAAACTCTGGAAACACCATATATTTT.

For the CDR3, the DNA is TGTGCCAGCAGCTTAACCCCTAGCGGGGGGGTACACGAGCAGTACTTC. Amino acid sequence: CASSLTPSGGVHEQYF. The gene calls are TRBV7-2 and TRBJ2-7; 12 bases line up with TRBD2. Per germline, CDR1 SGHTA and CDR2 FQGNSA. The CDR3 is 16 residues long. The ends lost 2 bases at V and 5 bases at J; junction bases unmatched: 7.

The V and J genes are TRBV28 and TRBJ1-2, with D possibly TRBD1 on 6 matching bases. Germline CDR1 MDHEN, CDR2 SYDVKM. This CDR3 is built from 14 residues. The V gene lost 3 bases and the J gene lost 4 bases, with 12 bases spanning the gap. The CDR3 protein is CASSFFDRSYGYTF. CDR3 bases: TGTGCCAGCAGTTTTTTCGACAGGTCCTATGGCTACACCTTC.

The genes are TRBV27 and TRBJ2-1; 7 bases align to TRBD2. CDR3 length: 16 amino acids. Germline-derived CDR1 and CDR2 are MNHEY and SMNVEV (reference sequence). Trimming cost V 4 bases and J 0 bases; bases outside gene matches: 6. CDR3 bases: TGTGCCAGCAGTTCGACTAGCAGAAGCTCCTACAATGAGCAGTTCTTC. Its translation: CASSSTSRSSYNEQFF.

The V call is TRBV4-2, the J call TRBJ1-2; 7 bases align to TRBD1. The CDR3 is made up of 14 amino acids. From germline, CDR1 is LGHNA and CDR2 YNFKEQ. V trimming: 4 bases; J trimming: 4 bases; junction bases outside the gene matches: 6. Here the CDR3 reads CASSPTRGSYGYTF. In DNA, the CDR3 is TGTGCCAGCAGCCCGACCAGGGGGAGCTATGGCTACACCTTC.

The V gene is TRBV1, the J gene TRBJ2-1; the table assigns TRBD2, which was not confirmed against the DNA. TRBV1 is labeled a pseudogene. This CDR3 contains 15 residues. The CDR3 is CTSSQDRRGGDEQFF. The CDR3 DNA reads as TGCACCAGCAGCCAAGACAGAAGGGGGGGTGATGAGCAGTTCTTC.

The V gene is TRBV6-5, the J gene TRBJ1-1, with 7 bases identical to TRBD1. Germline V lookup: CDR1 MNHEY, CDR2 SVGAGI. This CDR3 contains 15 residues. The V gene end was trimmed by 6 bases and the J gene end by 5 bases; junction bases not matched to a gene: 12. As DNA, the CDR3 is TGTGCCAGCAGGAAATCCGGGACAGCGAATACTGAAGCTTTCTTT. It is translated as CASRKSGTANTEAFF.

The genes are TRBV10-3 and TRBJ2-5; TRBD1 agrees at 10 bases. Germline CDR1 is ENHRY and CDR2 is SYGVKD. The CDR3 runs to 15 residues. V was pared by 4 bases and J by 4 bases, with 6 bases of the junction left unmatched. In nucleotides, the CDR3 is TGTGCCATCAGTGTTGGACAGGGGGGGCGAGAGACCCAGTACTTC. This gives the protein CAISVGQGGRETQYF.

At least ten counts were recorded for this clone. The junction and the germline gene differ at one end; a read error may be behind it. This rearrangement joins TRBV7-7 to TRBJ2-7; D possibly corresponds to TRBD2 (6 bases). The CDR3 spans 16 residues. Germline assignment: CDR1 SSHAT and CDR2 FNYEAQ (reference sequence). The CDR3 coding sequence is TGTGCTAGCAGCTCCCTCCCCCGCGGGGTAGCCTACGAGCAGTACTTC. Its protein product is CASSSLPRGVAYEQYF.